The 29 T cell receptor beta chains below all came from one sample that was sequenced in a study of OX40 agonist ivuxolimab in advanced cancers. Clones were sequenced by immunoSEQ multiplex PCR, and TCRdb holds only the in-frame ones, with some missing. The sample includes 55,000 to 90,000 clones, around 90% of them seen just once. Here the sequenced sample was CD4+ or CD8+ T cells sorted from blood, taken in a trial of the OX40 agonist ivuxolimab. The receptors derive from an adult with an advanced solid tumor such as melanoma, head and neck, liver or kidney cancer.

The V gene is TRBV11-2, the J gene TRBJ2-7; D ambiguous. The CDR3 runs to 13 residues. Deletions cut 4 bases from V and 5 bases from J, with 12 bases between. Germline V gives CDR1 SGHAT, CDR2 FQNNGV. CDR3 DNA sequence: TGTGCCAGCAGCTCCCAGACCCCGAACGAGCAGTACTTC. Its protein is CASSSQTPNEQYF.

This clone was detected only a few times. V usage is TRBV9 and J usage is TRBJ2-3; 7 positions agree with TRBD1. V lost 7 bases, J lost 2 bases, and 7 bases stayed unmatched. The CDR3 is 14 amino acids. Germline V gives CDR1 SGDLS, CDR2 YYNGEE. The CDR3 nucleotides read TGTGCCAGCTATCCGGGACAGCTCACAGATACGCAGTATTTT. The encoded protein is CASYPGQLTDTQYF.

The rearrangement links TRBV6-5 to TRBJ1-6; TRBD1 might be the D (6 bases). This CDR3 has 13 amino acids. The V end was cut by 8 bases, the J end by 6 bases, with 11 bases between. Germline lookup yields CDR1 MNHEY and CDR2 SVGAGI. CDR3 DNA: TGTGCCAGCTGCGGACAGCGTAATTCACCCCTCCACTTT. Translated, it gives CASCGQRNSPLHF.

This clone was seen once. The rearrangement uses TRBV28 and TRBJ1-2; TRBD1 is a possible D gene (6 bases). Trimming shortened V by 2 bases and J by 3 bases, and 16 bases separated the two germline ends. Germline CDR1 MDHEN, CDR2 SYDVKM. This CDR3 region has 16 residues. The CDR3 loop reads CASSLHGSGAYYGYTF. The DNA of the CDR3 is TGTGCCAGCAGTTTACATGGATCGGGGGCTTACTATGGCTACACCTTC.

The rearrangement uses TRBV27 and TRBJ2-5; D remains unclear. CDR1 is MNHEY and CDR2 is SMNVEV in the germline V gene (reference sequence). CDR3 length: 12 residues. V shed 8 bases and J shed 1 base, with 8 bases lying between them. The CDR3 spells CASGRSQETQYF. The CDR3, as DNA: TGTGCCAGCGGCAGGAGCCAAGAGACCCAGTACTTC.

The chain carries TRBV28 and TRBJ2-1, with D possibly TRBD1 on 5 matching bases. The CDR3 totals 15 residues. The ends were cut back, 3 bases at V and 1 base at J, with 10 bases in the middle. Germline loops: CDR1 MDHEN, CDR2 SYDVKM. The CDR3 sequence is CASSFNRGSYNEQFF. CDR3 coding DNA: TGTGCCAGCAGTTTTAATAGGGGTTCCTACAATGAGCAGTTCTTC.

The chain uses TRBV11-2 and TRBJ1-3; 7 bases match TRBD1. Germline V gene sequence: CDR1 SGHAT, CDR2 FQNNGV. V lost 9 bases to trimming and J lost 2 bases; unmatched junction nucleotides: 10. This CDR3 spans 15 amino acids. CDR3 sequence (DNA): TGTGCCAGTGTGGACAGGCGGAACACTGGAAACACCATATATTTT. Its translation: CASVDRRNTGNTIYF.

The chain recombines TRBV7-9 with TRBJ1-4; maybe TRBD1 (6 bases). The CDR3 covers 14 residues. Trimming removed 2 bases from V and 6 bases from J, with 10 bases in between. Germline CDR1 reads SEHNR; CDR2 reads FQNEAQ (reference sequence). The chain's CDR3 is CASSLRGADEKLFF. Here the CDR3 DNA reads TGTGCCAGCAGCTTACGGGGGGCGGATGAAAAACTGTTTTTT.

As concerns this clone: A read error may produce the germline difference seen at one junction end. The V and J genes are TRBV25-1 and TRBJ1-5; no definite D call. The CDR3 totals 13 residues. CDR1 is MGHDK, CDR2 SYGVNS, per germline. CDR3 DNA: TGTGCCAGCAGTGAATTCGGGCCCTCAGCCCCAGCATTT. Protein sequence: CASSEFGPSAPAF.

This chain joins TRBV28 and TRBJ2-1; 9 nucleotides agree with TRBD2. The CDR3 covers 17 residues. With 3 bases clipped from V and 3 bases from J, the junction kept 9 bases outside the gene matches. Germline CDR1 and CDR2: MDHEN and SYDVKM. The CDR3 protein is CASSLVSKREVYNEQFF. Written as DNA, the CDR3 is TGTGCCAGCAGTTTGGTGTCGAAGCGGGAGGTCTACAATGAGCAGTTCTTC. Together with reference TRBV28 and TRBJ2-1, the CDR3 gives the full variable domain: DVKVTQSSRYLVKRTGEKVFLECVQDMDHENMFWYRQDPGLGLRLIYFSYDVKMKEKGDIPEGYSVSREKKERFSLILESASTNQTSMYLCASSLVSKREVYNEQFFGPGTRLTVL.

The chain recombines TRBV5-1 with TRBJ1-1, with D hard to call. The length of the CDR3 is 15 residues. From germline, CDR1 is SGHRS and CDR2 YFSETQ. V was trimmed by 4 bases and J by 1 base, leaving 14 bases between them. The CDR3 nucleotides read TGCGCCAGCAGCATGGGAGGGAACAAGAACACTGAAGCTTTCTTT. Translated, it gives CASSMGGNKNTEAFF.

The genes are TRBV9 and TRBJ2-1; possible D gene TRBD1, 6 bases. Trimming left V 3 bases short and J 0 bases short, with 10 bases between. The CDR3 consists of 15 residues. Germline CDR1 and CDR2: SGDLS and YYNGEE. The CDR3 here is CASSGDRSSYNEQFF. The CDR3, as DNA: TGTGCCAGCAGCGGAGACAGGAGCTCCTACAATGAGCAGTTCTTC.

This chain links TRBV9 with TRBJ2-7; D is perhaps TRBD1 or TRBD2 (6 bases each). Germline CDR1 and CDR2: SGDLS and YYNGEE. The CDR3 covers 18 residues. Trimming pared 0 bases from V and 0 bases from J, leaving 19 bases between. CDR3 loop: CASSVARGEQDSSYEQYF. DNA of the CDR3: TGTGCCAGCAGCGTAGCTAGGGGGGAACAAGATAGCTCCTACGAGCAGTACTTC. The complete variable domain, with remaining parts taken from reference TRBV9 and TRBJ2-7, reads DSGVTQTPKHLITATGQRVTLRCSPRSGDLSVYWYQQSLDQGLQFLIQYYNGEERAKGNILERFSAQQFPDLHSELNLSSLELGDSALYFCASSVARGEQDSSYEQYFGPGTRLTVT.

The J gene is TRBJ2-1, the V gene TRBV11-1; D is tentatively TRBD1 or TRBD2 (5 bases each). Germline V gives CDR1 SGHAT, CDR2 FQDESV (reference sequence). The CDR3 loop spans 14 amino acids. Trimming pared 4 bases from V and 4 bases from J, leaving 11 bases between. CDR3 in amino acids: CASSSGRLYNEQFF. CDR3 DNA: TGTGCCAGCAGCTCGGGACGGCTTTACAATGAGCAGTTCTTC.

This clone was observed a handful of times. The CDR3 region is CASAAQANSGANVLTF. The DNA of the CDR3 is TGCGCCAGCGCGGCGCAGGCCAACTCTGGGGCCAACGTCCTGACTTTC. The chain combines TRBV5-1 with TRBJ2-6; D remains unclear. In germline, CDR1 is SGHRS, CDR2 YFSETQ. V lost 7 bases, J lost 0 bases, and 14 bases lay in between. The CDR3 consists of 16 residues.

This chain links TRBV7-9 with TRBJ2-7; 7 positions agree with TRBD2. The germline V gene has CDR1 SEHNR and CDR2 FQNEAQ (reference sequence). The CDR3 is made up of 13 amino acids. The V gene end was trimmed by 2 bases and the J gene end by 7 bases; junction bases not matched to a gene: 5. The CDR3 loop reads CASSLLAGVEQYF. CDR3 nucleotide sequence: TGTGCCAGCAGCTTACTGGCGGGGGTGGAGCAGTACTTC.

The chain joins TRBV29-1 to TRBJ2-7; TRBD1 is a possible D gene (5 bases). V was clipped by 5 bases and J by 0 bases, with 11 bases between them. The length of the CDR3 is 13 residues. Germline-derived CDR1 and CDR2 are SQVTM and ANQGSEA. The CDR3 loop is CSVTGAYSYEQYF. CDR3 nucleotide sequence: TGCAGCGTTACAGGAGCTTACTCCTACGAGCAGTACTTC.

V is TRBV27 and J is TRBJ2-7; D is unclear. Germline lookup yields CDR1 MNHEY and CDR2 SMNVEV (reference sequence). Trimming stripped 3 bases from V and 3 bases from J, with 12 bases between. This CDR3 spans 14 amino acids. The CDR3 is CASSFYQQYYEQYF. As DNA, the CDR3 is TGTGCCAGCAGTTTCTATCAGCAGTACTACGAGCAGTACTTC.

The chain is built from TRBV7-2 and TRBJ2-1, with D tentatively TRBD1 or TRBD2 (5 bases each). The germline V gene encodes CDR1 SGHTA and CDR2 FQGNSA. Trimming took 5 bases from V and 0 from J, leaving 17 bases between them. This CDR3 spans 17 amino acids. The CDR3 reads CASSPRVRGDSYNEQFF. The CDR3 DNA is TGTGCCAGCAGCCCCCGCGTCAGAGGGGACTCCTACAATGAGCAGTTCTTC.

This clone has only one observation. The genes are TRBV6-5 and TRBJ1-2, with TRBD1 identical over 10 bases. This CDR3 contains 14 residues. Trimming removed 4 bases from V and 8 bases from J; junction bases left unmatched: 7. Germline V gives CDR1 MNHEY, CDR2 SVGAGI. CDR3 sequence reads: CASSSDRGPYGYTF. The CDR3 nucleotides read TGTGCCAGCAGTTCTGACAGGGGGCCTTACGGCTACACCTTC.

The CDR3 sequence is CASSLAGGLGNTIYF. For the CDR3, the DNA is TGTGCCAGCAGCTTGGCGGGCGGACTGGGAAACACCATATATTTT. The chain combines TRBV11-2 with TRBJ1-3, with D uncertain. The CDR3 consists of 15 residues. Germline V gene data show CDR1 as SGHAT and CDR2 as FQNNGV. The V end lost 3 bases, the J end lost 4 bases, and 13 bases lay between the germline ends.

The rearrangement links TRBV5-8 to TRBJ1-6; D is perhaps TRBD1 (5 bases). The CDR3 is 13 amino acids. In germline, CDR1 is SGHTS, CDR2 YDEGEE. The ends were cut back, 10 bases at V and 4 bases at J, with 12 bases in the middle. The CDR3 DNA reads TGTGCCTCGAAGACAGTTTATAATTCACCCCTCCACTTT. The encoded protein is CASKTVYNSPLHF.

J is TRBJ1-5 and V is TRBV27; D is possibly TRBD1 (5 bases). The CDR3 is 16 amino acids. The germline CDR1 and CDR2 sequences are MNHEY and SMNVEV (reference sequence). Trimming pared 2 bases from V and 6 bases from J, leaving 17 bases between. The CDR3 bases are TGTGCCAGCAGTTTAGGAACTGGGGGGTACATTCAGCCCCAGCATTTT. Translation gives CASSLGTGGYIQPQHF.

V gene TRBV6-5 combines with J gene TRBJ2-3; D remains ambiguous. This CDR3 is built from 11 residues. Germline V gene sequence: CDR1 MNHEY, CDR2 SVGAGI. V was clipped by 6 bases and J by 4 bases, with 5 bases between them. The CDR3 DNA reads TGTGCCAGCAGCCAGTCAGATACGCAGTATTTT. This encodes CASSQSDTQYF.

This clone has a single count. This rearrangement joins TRBV28 to TRBJ1-2, with D perhaps matching TRBD1 (6 bases). Germline lookup yields CDR1 MDHEN and CDR2 SYDVKM. Trimming pared 6 bases from V and 5 bases from J, leaving 7 bases between. The CDR3 has 11 residues. CDR3 DNA: TGTGCCAGCAGCGGACAGTATGGCTACACCTTC. Residues: CASSGQYGYTF.

This chain connects TRBV25-1 to TRBJ2-7; D is undetermined. CDR1 MGHDK and CDR2 SYGVNS come from the germline V gene. V was trimmed by 0 bases and J by 9 bases, leaving 12 bases between them. The CDR3 length is 13 residues. The CDR3 reads CASSEYPTRPQYF. In nucleotides, the CDR3 is TGTGCCAGCAGTGAATACCCGACCAGGCCGCAGTACTTC.

The rearrangement links TRBV5-1 to TRBJ1-1; D might be TRBD1 (6 bases). From germline, CDR1 is SGHRS and CDR2 YFSETQ. This CDR3 is built from 14 residues. The ends were cut back, 0 bases at V and 6 bases at J, with 12 bases in the middle. The CDR3 loop is CASSLVGGRAEAFF. For the CDR3, the DNA is TGCGCCAGCAGCTTGGTTGGGGGGCGTGCTGAAGCTTTCTTT.

The chain joins TRBV19 to TRBJ2-3, with TRBD1 identical over 9 bases. CDR1 is LNHDA and CDR2 is SQIVND in the germline V gene (reference sequence). The CDR3 runs 15 residues. V shed 5 bases, J shed 5 bases, and the junction held 8 bases outside the gene matches. The CDR3 sequence: CASSSTQGALDTQYF. CDR3 nucleotides: TGTGCCAGTAGTTCGACACAGGGGGCCCTAGATACGCAGTATTTT.

This chain joins TRBV7-2 and TRBJ2-7, with D unresolved. Germline V lookup: CDR1 SGHTA, CDR2 FQGNSA. Trimming pared 3 bases from V and 2 bases from J, leaving 11 bases between. CDR3 length equals 14 residues. The CDR3 loop is CASSFPRNTYEQYF. The CDR3 coding sequence is TGTGCCAGCAGCTTCCCCAGGAACACCTACGAGCAGTACTTC. Based on the CDR3 plus reference TRBV7-2 and TRBJ2-7, the full variable domain is GAGVSQSPSNKVTEKGKDVELRCDPISGHTALYWYRQSLGQGLEFLIYFQGNSAPDKSGLPSDRFSAERTGGSVSTLTIQRTQQEDSAVYLCASSFPRNTYEQYFGPGTRLTVT.